This TCR beta chain came from a study of cytomegalovirus exposure and HLA in healthy donors. Study-wide background: The 90 to 150 validation repertoires, a later analysis reported, used the same platform as the approximately 670 repertoires from the first cohort.

A note on this clone: Its antigen is unknown.

Broader study findings: The study found most TCR sequences rare, yet found some public TCRs in many donors. Confirmation in vitro established that three CMV-associated chains were specific for CMV antigens.

The data were produced by immunoSEQ multiplex PCR, yet TCRdb's version contains in-frame clones alone and is incomplete. The data show fewer than 250,000 clones, with roughly 82% seen just once and more than 1.1% held by the top ten. Germline V gene data show CDR1 as SGHRS and CDR2 as YFSETQ. The CDR3 spans 15 residues. The V end was cut by 0 bases, the J end by 7 bases, with 13 bases between. The sequence was obtained from a woman aged 18-29 years in good health and CMV-seronegative. This chain links TRBV5-1 with TRBJ1-4; D possibly corresponds to TRBD1 (6 bases). The source material was PBMCs. The chain's CDR3 is CASSLELGASEKLFF. CDR3 sequence (DNA): TGCGCCAGCAGCTTGGAACTGGGGGCAAGTGAAAAACTGTTTTTT. Combining the CDR3 with reference TRBV5-1 and TRBJ1-4 gives the whole variable domain KAGVTQTPRYLIKTRGQQVTLSCSPISGHRSVSWYQQTPGQGLQFLFEYFSETQRNKGNFPGRFSGRQFSNSRSEMNVSTLELGDSALYLCASSLELGASEKLFFGSGTQLSVL.